This T cell receptor beta chain was sequenced for a study of cytomegalovirus exposure and HLA in healthy donors. A remark on this clone: Its antigen is unidentified. One end of the junction fails to match germline, which may point to a read error.

13 Jbeta primers and 60 Vbeta primers were used for the PCR. Assay: immunoSEQ multiplex PCR; the TCRdb copy retains only in-frame clones and omits some. The table records 110,000 to 150,000 clones, around three quarters of them present only once. Everyone who donated was a healthy bone marrow donor. Regarding the study as a whole: Trimming of TCR beta V- and J-genes showed a link, identified in a later analysis, to a missense DCLRE1C variant.

The germline CDR1 and CDR2 sequences are LNHDA and SQIVND (reference sequence). The CDR3 is 13 residues long. The rearrangement links TRBV19 to TRBJ1-1; 9 bases agree with TRBD1. The sequenced sample was PBMCs. This receptor was taken from a woman aged 18 to 35 in good health and CMV-seropositive. The CDR3 DNA reads as TGTGCCAGTTGGACAGGGGAGAACGCTGAAGCTTTCTTT. It encodes CASWTGENAEAFF. Drawing the rest from reference TRBV19 and TRBJ1-1, the complete variable domain is DGGITQSPKYLFRKEGQNVTLSCEQNLNHDAMYWYRQDPGQGLRLIYYSQIVNDFQKGDIAEGYSVSREKKESFPLTVTSAQKNPTAFYLCASWTGENAEAFFGQGTRLTVV.